A single sample is the source of the 17 T cell receptor beta chains below, sequenced in a study of T-cell reconstitution after alpha-beta-depleted transplantation in children (TCRdb year 2016). The treatment or condition tag for this specimen amounts to: allogeneic hematopoietic cell transplantation with graft depleted of TCRalphabeta T cells and CD19 B cells. The library came from PCR. Sequenced using an Illumina HiSeq 2500. TCR library preparation used molecular barcoding, with unique molecular identifiers applied to normalize quantification of the TCRbeta repertoire. The public reads were quality trimmed at Q25 with fastp and then assembled into clones with MiXCR by TCRdb, keeping productive beta chains. Rows with a matching CDR3 protein are joined into one entry that keeps the most common DNA and genes. Counted in this sample were around 72,000 distinct CDR3 sequences; roughly 4.4% of them appeared once. The biggest ten clones account for approximately 19% of the sample.

Here the sequenced sample was PBMCs, mostly from graft donor cells, taken 180 days after TCRalphabeta/CD19-depleted stem cell transplant. These receptor sequences come from a boy younger than two who had a stem cell transplant for acute myeloid leukemia, so the T cells may come from the graft donor.

The table lists this clonotype with many counts. The CDR3 loop is CASRDGYNEQFF. The DNA of the CDR3 is TGTGCCAGCAGGGACGGCTACAATGAGCAGTTCTTC. The J gene is TRBJ2-1, the V gene TRBV12-3 or TRBV12-4; D remains unclear. CDR3 length equals 12 residues. V lost 6 bases, J lost 3 bases, and 6 bases lay in between.

This clonotype has ten or more counts. V usage is TRBV5-1 and J usage is TRBJ1-5; D is uncertain. This CDR3 contains 13 residues. V lost 0 bases, J lost 9 bases, and 10 bases lay in between. Germline V CDR1 and CDR2: SGHRS, YFSETQ. CDR3 sequence (DNA): TGCGCCAGCAGCTTGGACGTCCCCCCGCCCCAGCATTTT. Encoded protein: CASSLDVPPPQHF.

This clonotype was recorded many times. The rearrangement joins TRBV29-1 to TRBJ2-3; 11 nucleotides line up with TRBD2. The CDR3 contains 13 residues. Unmatched junction bases numbered 2, after V lost 7 bases and J lost 2 bases. Germline CDR1 reads SQVTM; CDR2 reads ANQGSEA. The chain's CDR3 is CSASGGTTDTQYF. In nucleotides, the CDR3 is TGCAGCGCTAGCGGGGGGACCACAGATACGCAGTATTTT.

This clonotype was seen a few times. A much larger clone differs by one base, so this may be a read error. The rearrangement uses TRBV5-1 and TRBJ1-1; D gene ambiguous. Germline V gene sequence: CDR1 SGHRS, CDR2 YFSETQ. This CDR3 has 14 amino acids. V was trimmed by 1 base and J by 2 bases, leaving 9 bases between them. CDR3 DNA: TGCGCCAGCAGCTTGATTATGGCAAACACTGAAGCTTTCTTT. Translating gives CASSLIMANTEAFF.

This clonotype was observed many times. V usage is TRBV6-1 and J usage is TRBJ2-7; TRBD1 matches at 10 bases. This CDR3 is 13 amino acids long. Unmatched junction bases numbered 2, after V lost 6 bases and J lost 3 bases. Germline V CDR1 and CDR2: MNHNS, SASEGT. The CDR3 coding sequence is TGTGCCAGCAGGGACAGGGGGAGCTACGAGCAGTACGTC. Translation: CASRDRGSYEQYV.

At least ten counts were recorded for this clonotype. V gene TRBV7-2 combines with J gene TRBJ1-6, with 7 bases aligning to TRBD1. CDR1 SGHTA and CDR2 FQGNSA come from the germline V gene. The V segment lost 5 bases and the J segment 13 bases; nucleotides outside the gene matches: 14. There are 15 residues in the CDR3. The CDR3 loop reads CASSLRDRVVEPLHF. The CDR3 DNA reads TGTGCCAGCAGCCTCCGGGACAGAGTCGTCGAGCCCCTCCACTTT.

In its sample, this clonotype was seen many times. The chain links TRBV15 to TRBJ1-2; no clear D gene. This CDR3 contains 15 residues. V lost 1 base and J 4 bases, leaving 13 bases between the germline ends. The germline gives CDR1 LNHNV, CDR2 YYDKDF (reference sequence). CDR3 sequence reads: CATSRGASETYGYTF. As DNA, the CDR3 is TGTGCCACCAGCAGAGGAGCTTCGGAAACCTATGGCTACACCTTC.

This clonotype was found many times. J is TRBJ2-3 and V is TRBV4-2; TRBD1 matches 7 bases. Germline assignment: CDR1 LGHNA and CDR2 YNFKEQ. The CDR3 is 17 residues long. Trimming at V came to 2 bases and at J to 2 bases, leaving 10 bases not matched to a gene. In nucleotides, the CDR3 is TGTGCCAGCAGCCAATCCCTTACAGGGGTTGTCACAGATACGCAGTATTTT. Encoded protein: CASSQSLTGVVTDTQYF.

This clonotype has ten or more counts. The J gene is TRBJ1-1, the V gene TRBV6-5; D unclear. Germline CDR1 reads MNHEY; CDR2 reads SVGAGI. V was shortened by 5 bases and J by 0 bases, with 16 bases between the two germline ends. The length of the CDR3 is 16 residues. Written as DNA, the CDR3 is TGTGCCAGCAGTCACCAACACGGCCTCATGAACACTGAAGCTTTCTTT. It specifies CASSHQHGLMNTEAFF.

This clonotype occurred many times. The genes are TRBV5-6 and TRBJ2-3, with 9 bases that match TRBD2. Germline loops: CDR1 SGHDT, CDR2 YYEEEE. The V and J ends lost 4 bases and 0 bases, in that order; junction bases with no gene match: 6. The CDR3 length is 16 residues. The CDR3 DNA sequence: TGTGCCAGCAGCCCGTCTAGCGGGGCTAGCACAGATACGCAGTATTTT. It is translated as CASSPSSGASTDTQYF.

Ten or more counts support this clonotype. The rearrangement uses TRBV6-1 and TRBJ2-1; D is uncertain. V was shortened by 1 base and J by 0 bases, with 10 bases between the two germline ends. CDR3 length: 16 amino acids. Germline lookup yields CDR1 MNHNS and CDR2 SASEGT. CDR3: CASSEERWSSYNEQFF. CDR3 in DNA: TGTGCCAGCAGTGAAGAACGGTGGAGCTCCTACAATGAGCAGTTCTTC.

This clonotype was seen at least ten times. This chain links TRBV11-2 with TRBJ2-2; D is undetermined. The CDR3 sequence is 14 residues long. The germline V gene encodes CDR1 SGHAT and CDR2 FQNNGV. Trimming shortened V by 0 bases and J by 11 bases, and 13 bases separated the two germline ends. CDR3 amino acids: CASSLDVLSRELFF. The CDR3 DNA reads TGTGCCAGCAGCTTAGATGTGCTATCAAGAGAGCTGTTTTTT.

This clonotype has a count of ten or more. The chain has TRBV11-2 and TRBJ2-3, with 8 bases lining up with TRBD2. V shed 1 base and J 6 bases; nucleotides not matched to a gene: 9. Germline V gene data show CDR1 as SGHAT and CDR2 as FQNNGV. CDR3 length equals 16 residues. The CDR3 nucleotides read TGTGCCAGCAGCTTAGTCCGGCGGGGGGCCGTCGATACGCAGTATTTT. Protein product: CASSLVRRGAVDTQYF.

This clonotype was seen at least ten times. The chain uses TRBV20-1 and TRBJ2-5, with D tentatively TRBD2 (6 bases). The CDR3 extends over 12 amino acids. Germline CDR1 and CDR2: DFQATT and SNEGSKA (reference sequence). Deletions cut 4 bases from V and 4 bases from J, with 10 bases between. CDR3 sequence: CSATYGGETQYF. The CDR3 nucleotides read TGCAGTGCTACTTACGGGGGAGAGACCCAGTACTTC.

Ten or more counts support this clonotype. The genes are TRBV12-3 or TRBV12-4 and TRBJ2-7; D possibly corresponds to TRBD1 (5 bases). V lost 3 bases, J lost 5 bases, and 14 bases lay in between. The CDR3 extends over 14 amino acids. The CDR3 nucleotides are TGTGCCAGCAGTTTTAGTGACAGACTGAACGAGCAGTACTTC. Its translation is CASSFSDRLNEQYF.

The sample holds many counts of this clonotype. The V call is TRBV7-2, the J call TRBJ2-3; D is unclear. This CDR3 region has 13 residues. Trimming cost V 5 bases and J 3 bases, with 9 bases left between them. The germline gives CDR1 SGHTA, CDR2 FQGNSA. This CDR3 is CASSPPLTDTQYF. CDR3 sequence (DNA): TGTGCCAGCAGCCCTCCGTTAACAGATACGCAGTATTTT.

This clonotype was found many times. J is TRBJ1-5 and V is TRBV20-1; a possible D gene is TRBD1 (6 bases). The CDR3 has 15 residues. Germline CDR1 reads DFQATT; CDR2 reads SNEGSKA (reference sequence). Between the trimmed V and J ends, which lost 5 bases and 0 bases, there was a span of 14 bases. The chain's CDR3 is CSAPGQLDSNQPQHF. CDR3 nucleotides: TGCAGTGCTCCAGGACAGCTGGATAGCAATCAGCCCCAGCATTTT.